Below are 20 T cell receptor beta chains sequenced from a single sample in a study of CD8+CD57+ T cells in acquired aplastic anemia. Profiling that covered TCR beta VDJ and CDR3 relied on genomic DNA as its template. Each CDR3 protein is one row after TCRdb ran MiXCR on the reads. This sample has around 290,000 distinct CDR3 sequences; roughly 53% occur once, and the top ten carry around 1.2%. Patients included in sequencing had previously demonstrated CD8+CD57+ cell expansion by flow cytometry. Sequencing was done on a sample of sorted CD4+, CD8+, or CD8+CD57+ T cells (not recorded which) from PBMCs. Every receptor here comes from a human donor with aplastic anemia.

This CDR3 is CASRTTSEETQYF. In DNA form, the CDR3 reads TGTGCCAGTAGGACGACTAGCGAGGAGACCCAGTACTTC. The chain is built from TRBV11-2 and TRBJ2-5; TRBD2 agrees at 8 bases. V was pared by 9 bases and J by 5 bases, with 8 bases of the junction left unmatched. There are 13 residues in the CDR3. Germline CDR1 reads SGHAT; CDR2 reads FQNNGV.

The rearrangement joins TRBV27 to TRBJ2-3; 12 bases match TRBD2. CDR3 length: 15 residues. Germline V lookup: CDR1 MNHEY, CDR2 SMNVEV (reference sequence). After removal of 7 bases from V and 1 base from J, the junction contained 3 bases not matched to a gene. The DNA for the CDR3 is TGTGCCAGCACTAGCGGGGGGGCGGGCACAGATACGCAGTATTTT. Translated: CASTSGGAGTDTQYF.

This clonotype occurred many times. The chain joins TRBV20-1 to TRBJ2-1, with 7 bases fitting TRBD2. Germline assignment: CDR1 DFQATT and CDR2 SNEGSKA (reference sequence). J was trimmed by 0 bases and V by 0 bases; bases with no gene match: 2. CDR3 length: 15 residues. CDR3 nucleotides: TGCAGTGCTAGAGATTCGGGGGGCTCCTACAATGAGCAGTTCTTC. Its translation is CSARDSGGSYNEQFF.

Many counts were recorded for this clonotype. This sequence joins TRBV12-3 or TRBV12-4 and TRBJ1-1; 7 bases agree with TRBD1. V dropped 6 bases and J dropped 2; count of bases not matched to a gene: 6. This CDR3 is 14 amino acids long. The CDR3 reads CASRLGQLNTEAFF. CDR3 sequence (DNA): TGTGCCAGCAGGCTGGGACAGCTAAACACTGAAGCTTTCTTT.

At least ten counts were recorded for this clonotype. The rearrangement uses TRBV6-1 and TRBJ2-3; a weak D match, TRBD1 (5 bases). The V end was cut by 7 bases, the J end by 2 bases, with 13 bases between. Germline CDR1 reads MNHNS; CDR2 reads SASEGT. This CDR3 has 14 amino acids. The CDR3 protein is CASIGIGATDTQYF. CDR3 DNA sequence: TGTGCCAGCATAGGGATTGGGGCCACAGATACGCAGTATTTT.

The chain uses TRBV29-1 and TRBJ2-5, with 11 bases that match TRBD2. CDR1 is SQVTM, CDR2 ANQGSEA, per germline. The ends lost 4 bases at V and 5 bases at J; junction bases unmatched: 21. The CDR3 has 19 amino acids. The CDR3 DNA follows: TGCAGCGTTGTTAGGGGGACTAGCGGCGGGACAGGTTGGTCGGAGACCCAGTACTTC. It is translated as CSVVRGTSGGTGWSETQYF.

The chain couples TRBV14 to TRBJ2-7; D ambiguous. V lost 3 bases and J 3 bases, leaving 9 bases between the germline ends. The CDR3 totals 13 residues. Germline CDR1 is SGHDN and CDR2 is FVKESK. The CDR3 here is CASSQERYYEQYF. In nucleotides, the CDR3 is TGTGCCAGCAGCCAGGAACGGTACTACGAGCAGTACTTC.

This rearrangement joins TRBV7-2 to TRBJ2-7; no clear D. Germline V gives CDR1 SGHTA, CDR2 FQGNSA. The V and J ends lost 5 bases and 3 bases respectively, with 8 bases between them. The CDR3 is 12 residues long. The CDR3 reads CASSPPNYEQYF. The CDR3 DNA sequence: TGTGCCAGCAGCCCACCTAACTACGAGCAGTACTTC.

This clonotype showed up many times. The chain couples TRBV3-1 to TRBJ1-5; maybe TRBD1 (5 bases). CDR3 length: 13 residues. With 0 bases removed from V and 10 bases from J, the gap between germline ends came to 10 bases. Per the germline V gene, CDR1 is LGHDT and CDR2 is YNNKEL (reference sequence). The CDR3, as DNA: TGTGCCAGCAGCCAAGACTCAGACAGACCCCAGCATTTT. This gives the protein CASSQDSDRPQHF.

CDR3 sequence reads: CASGLAAPYEQYF. The CDR3, as DNA: TGTGCCAGCGGATTAGCGGCACCCTACGAGCAGTACTTC. This sequence joins TRBV10-3 and TRBJ2-7, with a tentative D call TRBD2 (6 bases). Germline V gene data show CDR1 as ENHRY and CDR2 as SYGVKD. Trimming shortened V by 10 bases and J by 2 bases, and 15 bases separated the two germline ends. CDR3 length: 13 residues.

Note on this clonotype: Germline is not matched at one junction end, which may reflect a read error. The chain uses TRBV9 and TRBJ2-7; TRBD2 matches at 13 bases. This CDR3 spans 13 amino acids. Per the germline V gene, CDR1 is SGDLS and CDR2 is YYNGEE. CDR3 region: CASSPGLAGTTYF. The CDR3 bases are TGCGCCAGCAGCCCGGGACTAGCGGGAACCACATACTTC.

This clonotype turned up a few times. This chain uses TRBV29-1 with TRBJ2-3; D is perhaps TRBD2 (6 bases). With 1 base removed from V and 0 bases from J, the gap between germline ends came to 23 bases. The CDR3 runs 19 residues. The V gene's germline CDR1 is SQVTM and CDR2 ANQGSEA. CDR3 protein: CSVEAWSTSSGTSTDTQYF. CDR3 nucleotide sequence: TGCAGCGTTGAAGCCTGGAGCACAAGTAGCGGAACTAGCACAGATACGCAGTATTTT.

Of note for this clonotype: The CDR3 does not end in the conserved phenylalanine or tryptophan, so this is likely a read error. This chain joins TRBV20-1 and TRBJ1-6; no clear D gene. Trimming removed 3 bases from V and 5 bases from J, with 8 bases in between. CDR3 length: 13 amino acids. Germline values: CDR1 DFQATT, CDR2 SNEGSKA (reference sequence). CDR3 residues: CSASRPDNSPLHL. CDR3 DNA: TGCAGTGCTAGTAGGCCAGATAATTCACCCCTCCACCTT.

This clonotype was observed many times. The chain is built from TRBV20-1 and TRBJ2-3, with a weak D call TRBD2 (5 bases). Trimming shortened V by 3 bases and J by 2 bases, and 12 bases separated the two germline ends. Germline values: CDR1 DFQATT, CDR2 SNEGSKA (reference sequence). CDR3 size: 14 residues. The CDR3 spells CSASTSGNTDTQYF. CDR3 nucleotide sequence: TGCAGTGCTAGTACGTCCGGGAACACAGATACGCAGTATTTT.

The CDR3 is CASSPWDRTTNEQFF. In DNA form, the CDR3 reads TGTGCCAGCAGCCCTTGGGATAGAACCACAAATGAGCAGTTCTTC. The chain is built from TRBV5-8 and TRBJ2-1; no clear D gene. CDR1 and CDR2 (germline): SGHTS, YDEGEE. This CDR3 contains 15 residues. V was cut by 4 bases and J by 7 bases, with 18 bases left in between.

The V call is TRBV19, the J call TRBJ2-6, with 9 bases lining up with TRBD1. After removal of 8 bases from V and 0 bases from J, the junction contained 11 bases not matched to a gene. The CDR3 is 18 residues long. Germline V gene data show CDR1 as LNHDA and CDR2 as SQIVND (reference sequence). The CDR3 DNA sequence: TGTGCCAGTTCACAGGGGGCCCAAGTTCGCTCTGGGGCCAACGTCCTGACTTTC. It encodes CASSQGAQVRSGANVLTF.

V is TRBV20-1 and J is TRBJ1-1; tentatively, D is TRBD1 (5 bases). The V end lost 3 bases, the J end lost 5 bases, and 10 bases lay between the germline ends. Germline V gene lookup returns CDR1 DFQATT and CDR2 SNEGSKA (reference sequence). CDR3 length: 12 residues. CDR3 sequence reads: CSASWGTTEAFF. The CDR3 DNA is TGCAGTGCTAGCTGGGGGACGACTGAAGCTTTCTTT.

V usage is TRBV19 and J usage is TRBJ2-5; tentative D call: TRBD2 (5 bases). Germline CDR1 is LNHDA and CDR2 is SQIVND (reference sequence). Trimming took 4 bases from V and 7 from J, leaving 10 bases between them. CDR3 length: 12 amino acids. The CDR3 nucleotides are TGTGCCAGTAGTAGCGGGCCAGGGACCCAGTACTTC. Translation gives CASSSGPGTQYF.

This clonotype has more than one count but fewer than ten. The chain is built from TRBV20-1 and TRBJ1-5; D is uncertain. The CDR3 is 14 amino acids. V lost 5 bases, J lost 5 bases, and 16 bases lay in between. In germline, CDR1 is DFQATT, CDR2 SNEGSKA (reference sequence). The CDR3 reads CSAALGPADQPQHF. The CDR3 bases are TGCAGTGCTGCCTTGGGTCCGGCGGATCAGCCCCAGCATTTT.

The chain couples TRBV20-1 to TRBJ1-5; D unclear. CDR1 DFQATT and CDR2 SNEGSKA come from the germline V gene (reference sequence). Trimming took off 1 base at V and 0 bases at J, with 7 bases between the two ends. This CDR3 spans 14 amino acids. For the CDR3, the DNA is TGCAGTGCTAGAGCAGCCTATAGCAATCAGCCCCAGCATTTT. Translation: CSARAAYSNQPQHF.